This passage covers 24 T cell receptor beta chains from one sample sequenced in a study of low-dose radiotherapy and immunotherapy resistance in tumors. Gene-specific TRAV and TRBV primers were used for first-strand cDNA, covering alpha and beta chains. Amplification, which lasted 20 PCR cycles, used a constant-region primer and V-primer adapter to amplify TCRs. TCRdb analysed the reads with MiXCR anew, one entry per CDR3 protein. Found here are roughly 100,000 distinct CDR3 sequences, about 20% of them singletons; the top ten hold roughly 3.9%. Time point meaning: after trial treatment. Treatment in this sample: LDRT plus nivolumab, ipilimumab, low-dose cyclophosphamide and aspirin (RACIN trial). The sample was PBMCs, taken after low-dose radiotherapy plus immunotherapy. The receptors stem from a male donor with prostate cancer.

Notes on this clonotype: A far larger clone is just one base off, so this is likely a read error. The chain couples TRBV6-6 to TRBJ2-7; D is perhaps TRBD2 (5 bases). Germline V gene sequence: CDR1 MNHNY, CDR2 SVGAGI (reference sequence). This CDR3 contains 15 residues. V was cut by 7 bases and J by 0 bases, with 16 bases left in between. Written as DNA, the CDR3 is TGTGCCAGCACCAAATCCTTGGGGAGCTCCTACGAGCAGTACTTC. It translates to CASTKSLGSSYEQYF.

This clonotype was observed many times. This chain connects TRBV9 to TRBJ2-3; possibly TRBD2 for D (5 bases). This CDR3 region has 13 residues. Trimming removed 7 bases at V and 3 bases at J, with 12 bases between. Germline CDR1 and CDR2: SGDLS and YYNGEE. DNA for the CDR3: TGTGCCAGCGGAGGCCAGCCGACAGATACGCAGTATTTT. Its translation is CASGGQPTDTQYF. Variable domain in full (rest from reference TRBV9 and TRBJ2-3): DSGVTQTPKHLITATGQRVTLRCSPRSGDLSVYWYQQSLDQGLQFLIQYYNGEERAKGNILERFSAQQFPDLHSELNLSSLELGDSALYFCASGGQPTDTQYFGPGTRLTVL.

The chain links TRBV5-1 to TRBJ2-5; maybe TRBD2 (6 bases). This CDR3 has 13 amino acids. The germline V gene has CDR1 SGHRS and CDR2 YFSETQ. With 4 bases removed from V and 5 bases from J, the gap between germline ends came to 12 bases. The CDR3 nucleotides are TGCGCCAGCAGCCCGGAGGGGACGGAGACCCAGTACTTC. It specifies CASSPEGTETQYF.

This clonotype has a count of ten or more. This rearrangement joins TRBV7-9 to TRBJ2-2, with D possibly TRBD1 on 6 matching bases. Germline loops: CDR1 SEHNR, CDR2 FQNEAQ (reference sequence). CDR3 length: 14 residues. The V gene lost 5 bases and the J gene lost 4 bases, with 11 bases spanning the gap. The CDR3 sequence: CASSPGQSTGELFF. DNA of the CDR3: TGTGCCAGCAGCCCCGGACAGAGCACCGGGGAGCTGTTTTTT.

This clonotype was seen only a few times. DNA of the CDR3: TGTGCCAGCAGCCCGCTGATCGGCGGGAGCTCCTACGAGCAGTACTTC. Translation: CASSPLIGGSSYEQYF. The genes are TRBV5-5 and TRBJ2-7; 7 bases match TRBD2. The CDR3 sequence is 16 residues long. Germline CDR1 and CDR2: SGHKS and YYEKEE (reference sequence). V lost 4 bases, J lost 0 bases, and 10 bases stayed unmatched.

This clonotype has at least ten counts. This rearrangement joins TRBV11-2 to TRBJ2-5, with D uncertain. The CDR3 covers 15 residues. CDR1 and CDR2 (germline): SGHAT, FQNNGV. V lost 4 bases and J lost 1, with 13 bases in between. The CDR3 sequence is CASSSRSPTQETQYF. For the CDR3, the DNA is TGTGCCAGCAGCTCCAGATCCCCGACCCAAGAGACCCAGTACTTC. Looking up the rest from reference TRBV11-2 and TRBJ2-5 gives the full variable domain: EAGVAQSPRYKIIEKRQSVAFWCNPISGHATLYWYQQILGQGPKLLIQFQNNGVVDDSQLPKDRFSAERLKGVDSTLKIQPAKLEDSAVYLCASSSRSPTQETQYFGPGTRLLVL.

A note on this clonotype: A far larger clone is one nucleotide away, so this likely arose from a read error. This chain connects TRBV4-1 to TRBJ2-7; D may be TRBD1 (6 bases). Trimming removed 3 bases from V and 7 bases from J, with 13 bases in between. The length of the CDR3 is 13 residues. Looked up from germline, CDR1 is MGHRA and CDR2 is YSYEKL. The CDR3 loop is CASSHVNREEQYF. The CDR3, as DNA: TGCGCCAGCAGCCATGTTAACAGGGAAGAGCAGTACTTC.

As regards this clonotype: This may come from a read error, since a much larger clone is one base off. The CDR3 DNA is TGCAGTGCTATACAGAGGTGGGCAACTAATGAAAAACTGTTTTTT. The encoded protein is CSAIQRWATNEKLFF. This sequence joins TRBV20-1 and TRBJ1-4; D not certain. CDR3 length: 15 residues. V lost 4 bases and J lost 0, with 12 bases in between. Germline lookup yields CDR1 DFQATT and CDR2 SNEGSKA (reference sequence).

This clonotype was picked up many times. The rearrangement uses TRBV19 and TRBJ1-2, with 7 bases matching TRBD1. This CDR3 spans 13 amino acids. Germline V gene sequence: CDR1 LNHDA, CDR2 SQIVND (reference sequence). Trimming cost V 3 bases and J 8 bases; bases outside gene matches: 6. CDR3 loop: CASSMGQPRGYTF. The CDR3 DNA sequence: TGTGCCAGTAGTATGGGACAGCCGAGGGGCTACACCTTC.

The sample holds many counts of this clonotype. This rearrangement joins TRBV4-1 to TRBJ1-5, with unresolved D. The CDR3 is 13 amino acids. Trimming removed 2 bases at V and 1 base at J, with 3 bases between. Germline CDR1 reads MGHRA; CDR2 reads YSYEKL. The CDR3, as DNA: TGCGCCAGCAGCCAATACAGCAATCAGCCCCAGCATTTT. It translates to CASSQYSNQPQHF.

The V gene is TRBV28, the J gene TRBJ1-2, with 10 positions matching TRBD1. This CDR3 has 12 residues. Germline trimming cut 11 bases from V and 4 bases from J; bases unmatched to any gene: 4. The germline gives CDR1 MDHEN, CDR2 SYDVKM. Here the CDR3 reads CAHRTGGYGYTF. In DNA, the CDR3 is TGTGCCCACAGGACAGGGGGCTATGGCTACACCTTC.

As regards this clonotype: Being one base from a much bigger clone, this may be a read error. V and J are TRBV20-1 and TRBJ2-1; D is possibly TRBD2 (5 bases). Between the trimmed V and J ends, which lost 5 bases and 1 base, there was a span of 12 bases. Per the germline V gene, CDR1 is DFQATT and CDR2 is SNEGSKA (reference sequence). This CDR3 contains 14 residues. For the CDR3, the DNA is TGCAGTGCTGGAGGCAGGAATTCCTACAATGAGCAGTTCTTC. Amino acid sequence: CSAGGRNSYNEQFF.

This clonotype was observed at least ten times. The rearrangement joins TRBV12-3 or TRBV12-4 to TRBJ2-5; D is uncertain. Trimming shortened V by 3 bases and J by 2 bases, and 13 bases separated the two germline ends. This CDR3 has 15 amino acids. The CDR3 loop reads CASSFGLGPQETQYF. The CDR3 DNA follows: TGTGCCAGCAGTTTCGGCCTAGGGCCTCAAGAGACCCAGTACTTC.

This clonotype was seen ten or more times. This CDR3 is CASSIERDSTDTQYF. In nucleotides, the CDR3 is TGTGCCAGTAGTATAGAGCGAGATAGCACAGATACGCAGTATTTT. The chain links TRBV19 to TRBJ2-3; D not resolved. The CDR3 runs to 15 residues. With 0 bases removed from V and 0 bases from J, the gap between germline ends came to 7 bases. Per the germline V gene, CDR1 is LNHDA and CDR2 is SQIVND (reference sequence).

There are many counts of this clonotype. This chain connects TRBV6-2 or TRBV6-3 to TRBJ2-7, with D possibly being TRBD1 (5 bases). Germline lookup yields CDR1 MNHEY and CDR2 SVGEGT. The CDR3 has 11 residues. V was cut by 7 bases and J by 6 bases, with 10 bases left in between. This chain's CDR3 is CASKWGTEQYF. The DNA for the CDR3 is TGTGCCAGCAAATGGGGCACCGAGCAGTACTTC.

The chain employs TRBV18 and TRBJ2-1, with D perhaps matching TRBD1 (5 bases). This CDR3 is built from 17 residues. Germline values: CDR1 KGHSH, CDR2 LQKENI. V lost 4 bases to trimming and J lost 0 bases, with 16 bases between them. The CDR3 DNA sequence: TGTGCCAGCTCACTCGAAGGACCAGGGCCCTCCTACAATGAGCAGTTCTTC. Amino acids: CASSLEGPGPSYNEQFF. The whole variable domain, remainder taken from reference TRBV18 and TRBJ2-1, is NAGVMQNPRHLVRRRGQEARLRCSPMKGHSHVYWYRQLPEEGLKFMVYLQKENIIDESGMPKERFSAEFPKEGPSILRIQQVVRGDSAAYFCASSLEGPGPSYNEQFFGPGTRLTVL.

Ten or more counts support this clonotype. CDR3: CASSYGGQENTGELFF. In nucleotides, the CDR3 is TGTGCCAGCAGTTACGGCGGGCAGGAGAACACCGGGGAGCTGTTTTTT. This chain connects TRBV6-8 to TRBJ2-2; D is perhaps TRBD2 (5 bases). Germline loops: CDR1 MNHGY, CDR2 SAAAGT. CDR3 length: 16 residues. Trimming stripped 2 bases from V and 1 base from J, with 11 bases between.

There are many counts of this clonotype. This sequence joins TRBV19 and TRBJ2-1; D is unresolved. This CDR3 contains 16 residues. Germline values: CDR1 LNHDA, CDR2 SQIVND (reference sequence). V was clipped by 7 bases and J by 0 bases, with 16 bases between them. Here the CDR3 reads CASNVESQSSYNEQFF. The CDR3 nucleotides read TGTGCCAGTAACGTGGAAAGCCAGAGCTCCTACAATGAGCAGTTCTTC.

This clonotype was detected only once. The CDR3 DNA follows: TGCGCCAGCAGACTGGGGAATGATGGCTACACCTTC. It codes for CASRLGNDGYTF. The chain uses TRBV5-1 and TRBJ1-2; no clear D. The CDR3 is 12 residues long. The V gene's germline CDR1 is SGHRS and CDR2 YFSETQ. With 5 bases removed from V and 6 bases from J, the gap between germline ends came to 11 bases.

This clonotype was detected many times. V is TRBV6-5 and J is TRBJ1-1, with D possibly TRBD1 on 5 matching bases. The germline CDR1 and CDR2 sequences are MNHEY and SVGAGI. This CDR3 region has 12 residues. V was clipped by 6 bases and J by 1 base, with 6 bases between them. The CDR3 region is CASRGPNTEAFF. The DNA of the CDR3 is TGTGCCAGCAGGGGACCGAACACTGAAGCTTTCTTT.

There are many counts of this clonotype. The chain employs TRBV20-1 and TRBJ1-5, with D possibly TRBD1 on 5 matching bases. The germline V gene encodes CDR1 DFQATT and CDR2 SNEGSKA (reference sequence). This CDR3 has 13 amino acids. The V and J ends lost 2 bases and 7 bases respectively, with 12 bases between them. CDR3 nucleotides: TGCAGTGCTAGAAGCAGGGTTAGCCAGCCCCAGCATTTT. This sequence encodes CSARSRVSQPQHF.

This CDR3 reads CASGRAYEQYF. The CDR3 DNA reads TGTGCCAGCGGCAGGGCCTACGAGCAGTACTTC. The V call is TRBV6-2 or TRBV6-3, the J call TRBJ2-7; a weak D match, TRBD1 (5 bases). CDR1 and CDR2 from the germline V gene are MNHEY and SVGEGT. V lost 8 bases and J 2 bases, leaving 7 bases between the germline ends. The CDR3 length is 11 residues.

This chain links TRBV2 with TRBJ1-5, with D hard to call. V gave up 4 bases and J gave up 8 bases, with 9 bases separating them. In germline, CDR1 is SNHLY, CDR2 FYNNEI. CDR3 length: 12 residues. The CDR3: CASSVGRKPQHF. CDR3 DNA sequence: TGTGCCAGCAGTGTGGGCAGGAAGCCCCAGCATTTT.

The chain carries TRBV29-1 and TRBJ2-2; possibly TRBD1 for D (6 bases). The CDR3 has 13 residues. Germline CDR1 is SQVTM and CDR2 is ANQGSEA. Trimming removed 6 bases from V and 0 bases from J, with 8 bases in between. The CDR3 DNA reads TGCAGCGTCGGACAGACGAACACCGGGGAGCTGTTTTTT. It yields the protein CSVGQTNTGELFF.